These T cell receptor beta chains were read from a single sample in a study of blood T cell repertoires in COVID-19. Sequencing was performed with immunoSEQ multiplex PCR; in TCRdb, only in-frame clones are kept and a portion is missing. This table holds 270,000 or so clones, approximately 81% found once. Sequenced: PBMCs or T cells enriched from blood (not recorded which). The source of these receptors is a woman in her forties or fifties who had been exposed to COVID-19. The CDR3 runs from the conserved cysteine through the conserved F or W. Fields, in order: CDR3 protein, CDR3 DNA, V gene, J gene, clone size, D gene. A D gene is named only where the DNA matches it firmly. Size is omitted from some rows. Given values are once, few, many or a class for expanded clones.

CASSQAGGEQFF	TGTGCCAGCAGCCAAGCCGGCGGTGAGCAGTTCTTC	TRBV3-1/TRBV3-2	TRBJ2-1	.	.
CASSRGGAENTEAFF	TGTGCCAGCAGCCGCGGGGGGGCGGAGAACACTGAAGCTTTCTTT	TRBV7-3	TRBJ1-1	once	.
CACSGTRASYEQYF	TGTGCTTGCTCCGGGACAAGAGCCTCTTACGAGCAGTACTTC	TRBV21-1	TRBJ2-7	once	.
CASSPGDRDPDTQYF	TGTGCCAGCAGTCCCGGGGACAGGGACCCAGATACGCAGTATTTT	TRBV6-2/TRBV6-3	TRBJ2-3	.	TRBD1
CASSWGGVTDTQYF	TGTGCCAGCAGCTGGGGGGGCGTGACAGATACGCAGTATTTT	TRBV7-3	TRBJ2-3	.	.
CASRYRVAGELFF	TGTGCCAGTAGGTACAGGGTGGCCGGGGAGCTGTTTTTT	TRBV19	TRBJ2-2	.	.
CASSLGDRDGNTIYF	TGCGCCAGCAGCTTGGGGGACAGGGATGGAAACACCATATATTTT	TRBV5-1	TRBJ1-3	once	TRBD1
CASSQTGGGQPQHF	TGTGCCAGCAGCCAGACAGGGGGCGGTCAGCCCCAGCATTTT	TRBV28	TRBJ1-5	.	TRBD1
CASSPRTGNQPQHF	TGTGCCAGCAGCCCCAGGACAGGGAATCAGCCCCAGCATTTT	TRBV7-2	TRBJ1-5	.	TRBD1
CASSPDGSDEQYF	TGTGCCAGCTCACCAGACGGGTCGGACGAGCAGTACTTC	TRBV18	TRBJ2-7	once	.
CATSDSGGQSSYEQYF	TGTGCCACCAGTGATTCAGGGGGACAGAGCTCCTACGAGCAGTACTTC	TRBV24-1	TRBJ2-7	.	TRBD1
CASSPTGQRGSPLHF	TGCGCCAGCAGCCCCACCGGACAGAGAGGTTCACCCCTCCACTTT	TRBV5-1	TRBJ1-6	.	.
CASSLGGGGTDTQYF	TGTGCCAGCAGCTTAGGCGGTGGTGGCACAGATACGCAGTATTTT	TRBV11-2	TRBJ2-3	.	.
CASSPIGGISYEQYF	TGTGCCAGCAGTCCGATAGGCGGTATCTCCTACGAGCAGTACTTC	TRBV2	TRBJ2-7	many	.
CASSYDGGLSTDTQYF	TGCGCCAGCAGCTACGACGGGGGACTGAGCACAGATACGCAGTATTTT	TRBV5-1	TRBJ2-3	.	.
CASTLTGNTEAFF	TGCGCCAGCACCCTGACAGGGAACACTGAAGCTTTCTTT	TRBV5-1	TRBJ1-1	once	.
CASSKTYMGLAGGNEQFF	TGTGCCAGCTCTAAAACTTACATGGGACTAGCGGGGGGCAATGAGCAGTTCTTC	TRBV27	TRBJ2-1	once	TRBD2
CSVDGGLGYTF	TGCAGCGTTGATGGCGGGTTAGGCTACACCTTC	TRBV29-1	TRBJ1-2	.	.
CASTRLAGARRAGELFF	TGTGCCAGCACCCGACTAGCGGGGGCTAGAAGGGCCGGGGAGCTGTTTTTT	TRBV19	TRBJ2-2	.	TRBD2
CASSLGLDPGYTF	TGTGCCAGCAGTTTAGGACTAGACCCTGGCTACACCTTC	TRBV12-3/TRBV12-4	TRBJ1-2	.	.
CASSSGTGLSPLHF	TGTGCCAGCAGCTCCGGGACAGGGCTTTCACCCCTCCACTTT	TRBV7-2	TRBJ1-6	.	TRBD1
CASSPGTGTDTQYF	TGTGCCAGCAGCCCCGGGACAGGGACAGATACGCAGTATTTT	TRBV7-9	TRBJ2-3	.	TRBD1
CASTEGWGPMNTEAFF	TGTGCCAGTACCGAGGGTTGGGGGCCTATGAACACTGAAGCTTTCTTT	TRBV19	TRBJ1-1	.	.
CASSPTGANTGELFF	TGTGCCAGCAGCCCGACAGGGGCAAACACCGGGGAGCTGTTTTTT	TRBV5-4	TRBJ2-2	.	TRBD1
CASSRAAGQGRYEQYF	TGTGCCAGCAGCCGGGCCGCGGGACAGGGGCGGTACGAGCAGTACTTC	TRBV28	TRBJ2-7	.	TRBD1
CASSRMSGRGETQYF	TGTGCCAGCAGTCGAATGTCTGGGCGTGGGGAGACCCAGTACTTC	TRBV6-4	TRBJ2-5	.	.
CASSLGTLVGAFF	TGTGCCAGCAGTTTAGGGACTTTGGTAGGTGCTTTCTTT	TRBV12-3/TRBV12-4	TRBJ1-1	.	.
CASSLSGGNTIYF	TGTGCCAGCAGCTTGAGTGGTGGAAACACCATATATTTT	TRBV7-3	TRBJ1-3	.	.
CAIRGSKETQYF	TGTGCCATCCGAGGCAGCAAGGAGACCCAGTACTTC	TRBV10-3	TRBJ2-5	.	.
CASSPLAGGSYEQYF	TGTGCCAGTAGTCCCCTAGCGGGGGGCTCCTACGAGCAGTACTTC	TRBV19	TRBJ2-7	.	TRBD2
CASSQAGGSTF	TGTGCCAGCAGCCAAGCAGGGGGGTCCACCTTC	TRBV3-1/TRBV3-2	TRBJ1-2	.	TRBD1
CAWSVRGNLFAQYF	TGTGCCTGGAGTGTACGGGGGAACCTCTTCGCGCAGTACTTC	TRBV30	TRBJ2-7	once	.
CASSFGRTGNTEAFF	TGTGCCAGCAGTTTCGGCCGAACGGGGAACACTGAAGCTTTCTTT	TRBV27	TRBJ1-1	.	.
CASWSGGNTDTQYF	TGCGCCAGTTGGAGTGGCGGCAACACAGATACGCAGTATTTT	TRBV10-2	TRBJ2-3	.	.
CASSFRQTGPTNEKLFF	TGTGCCAGCAGCTTCCGACAGACAGGGCCAACTAATGAAAAACTGTTTTTT	TRBV11-3	TRBJ1-4	.	TRBD1
CASSSEAIRDTNNYGYTF	TGTGCCAGCAGCTCAGAGGCTATTCGGGACACCAATAACTATGGCTACACCTTC	TRBV7-2	TRBJ1-2	.	.
CASSYEQGAGQPQHF	TGTGCCAGCAGTTACGAACAGGGGGCCGGTCAGCCCCAGCATTTT	TRBV6-6	TRBJ1-5	.	TRBD1
CATSRGLSTDTQYF	TGTGCCACCAGTAGGGGGCTGAGTACAGATACGCAGTATTTT	TRBV24-1	TRBJ2-3	.	TRBD1
CAISDPGQGQPQHF	TGTGCCATCAGTGACCCCGGACAGGGCCAGCCCCAGCATTTT	TRBV10-3	TRBJ1-5	once	TRBD1
CASSPSTGEQYF	TGTGCCAGCTCACCTTCAACGGGCGAGCAGTACTTC	TRBV18	TRBJ2-7	.	.
CASSPRTGTEAFF	TGTGCCAGCAGCCCCCGAACCGGCACTGAAGCTTTCTTT	TRBV9	TRBJ1-1	.	.
CASSLDGAPRDTQYF	TGCGCCAGCAGCTTGGATGGGGCTCCAAGGGATACGCAGTATTTT	TRBV5-1	TRBJ2-3	few	.
CASGSGQDQPQHF	TGTGCCAGCGGGTCGGGACAGGATCAGCCCCAGCATTTT	TRBV18	TRBJ1-5	.	TRBD1
CASNNPQGGEAFF	TGTGCCAGTAACAACCCGCAGGGAGGAGAAGCTTTCTTT	TRBV19	TRBJ1-1	many	.
CASSEFTVSSYEQYF	TGTGCCAGCAGTGAGTTTACTGTTAGCTCCTACGAGCAGTACTTC	TRBV6-1	TRBJ2-7	.	.
CASSLLLQGRGSGNTIYF	TGTGCCAGCAGCTTACTCCTCCAAGGGAGGGGCTCTGGAAACACCATATATTTT	TRBV11-2	TRBJ1-3	few	.
CASSLRGEREQYF	TGTGCCAGCAGTTTACGGGGGGAGCGGGAGCAGTACTTC	TRBV12-3/TRBV12-4	TRBJ2-7	.	TRBD2
CASSLLAAGELFF	TGTGCCAGCAGTTTATTGGCTGCCGGGGAGCTGTTTTTT	TRBV12-3/TRBV12-4	TRBJ2-2	.	.